The entry below gives a single T cell receptor (beta chain) sequence along with its context. Its target is unknown. This specimen comes from a study of cytomegalovirus exposure and HLA in healthy donors. General observations from the study: In a later analysis, 15,000 to 20,000 TCR beta sequences were associated with HLA alleles at 0.05 false discovery rate. Several of the most significant clusters were apparently associated with common viral pathogens in a later analysis. Donors were assumed by presence/absence analyses to have roughly uniform sequencing depth.

Germline V lookup: CDR1 ENHRY, CDR2 SYGVKD. CDR3 length equals 14 residues. The J segment lost 4 bases and the V segment lost 2 bases, leaving 1 base of the junction unmatched. With 60 Vbeta and 13 Jbeta primers, the PCR was carried out. Per the original methods: There were tens of millions of unique TCR beta chains by a later count, and approximately 10 million of them were shared. Measured with immunoSEQ multiplex PCR; TCRdb has only the in-frame clones, and not every one. V and J calls and clone size are those listed in that table; D and trimming were worked out from the DNA. Here the sample spans about 190,000 clones, roughly 76% being singletons.

The TCR sequence derives from a woman aged 25 to 39 in good health and CMV-seropositive. Specimen: PBMCs. V is TRBV10-3 and J is TRBJ1-2; 10 positions agree with TRBD1. CDR3 nucleotides: TGTGCCATCAGTGAGGACAGGGGGCCCTATGGCTACACCTTC. Translated, it gives CAISEDRGPYGYTF.